A selection of T cell receptor beta chains follows, all from one sample in a study of PD-1 blockade in classical Hodgkin lymphoma. Here immunoSEQ multiplex PCR was the method, and the copy in TCRdb shows in-frame clones only, minus some. Here the sample spans about 46,000 clones, approximately 70% being singletons. Source: peripheral blood mononuclear cells (PBMCs), taken at baseline. Receptor source: a human donor with classical Hodgkin lymphoma. CDR3s include the opening cysteine and the closing phenylalanine or tryptophan. The D gene is left open where the match is weak. Size is omitted from some rows. Given values are once, few, many or a class for expanded clones.

-,21,TRBJ2-1,TRBV28,-,TGTGCCAGCAGTGGGGGCACAGAGACTACTTCGCGGGTAGTTGAAAACAATGAGCAGTTCTTC,CASSGGTETTSRVVENNEQFF
TRBD1,15,TRBJ1-6,TRBV2,once,TGTGCCAGCAGCATAGGACAGGCTAATAATTCACCCCTCCACTTT,CASSIGQANNSPLHF
TRBD1,15,TRBJ2-7,TRBV6-6,few,TGTGCCAGCAGTCGGGACAGGCCCATTCCCTACGAGCAGTACTTC,CASSRDRPIPYEQYF
-,15,TRBJ2-5,TRBV9,-,TGTGCCAGCAGCGAATGGGGAGGGGGATGGGAGACCCAGTACTTC,CASSEWGGGWETQYF
TRBD2,15,TRBJ2-7,TRBV9,few,TGTGCCAGCAGCGCGAGCGGGAGTCGGTCCTACGAGCAGTACTTC,CASSASGSRSYEQYF
TRBD1,15,TRBJ2-3,TRBV6-1,-,TGTGCCAGCATCTACAGGGGCTCTAGCACAGATACGCAGTATTTT,CASIYRGSSTDTQYF
TRBD1,16,TRBJ2-2,TRBV6-5,-,TGTGCCAGCAGTTACGAGGACAGGGGAGGCACCGGGGAGCTGTTTTTT,CASSYEDRGGTGELFF
-,14,TRBJ1-2,TRBV6-5,-,TGTGCCAGCAGTTACAGGGGGGTTGGTGGTGGCTACACCTTC,CASSYRGVGGGYTF
-,13,TRBJ2-3,TRBV2,-,TGTGCCAGCAGTGAAACAGGCACAGATACGCAGTATTTT,CASSETGTDTQYF
TRBD1,15,TRBJ1-2,TRBV4-2,few,TGTGCCAGCAGCACACAGGGGGCGCATGGAAATCGCTACACCTTC,CASSTQGAHGNRYTF
TRBD1,14,TRBJ1-2,TRBV9,many,TGTGCCAGCAGCGTACAGACAGGGTTAAGTGGCTACACCTTC,CASSVQTGLSGYTF
TRBD2,14,TRBJ2-7,TRBV30,once,TGTGCCTGGAGTGTTGTAGCGGGAGCATACGAGCAGTACTTC,CAWSVVAGAYEQYF
-,13,TRBJ2-7,TRBV9,-,TGTGCCAGCAGCGTAGGGACAAACCTCGAGCAGTACTTC,CASSVGTNLEQYF
-,15,TRBJ2-1,TRBV2,-,TGTGCCAGCAAAGAAGGGGTTAGCTCCTACAATGAGCAGTTCTTC,CASKEGVSSYNEQFF
TRBD1,15,TRBJ1-5,TRBV5-1,-,TGCGCCAGCAGCCAGGGACAGGGTAGCAATCAGCCCCAGCATTTT,CASSQGQGSNQPQHF
-,15,TRBJ2-5,TRBV5-1,few,TGCGCCAGCAGCCTTCTAAGGACCTCGACGGAGACCCAGTACTTC,CASSLLRTSTETQYF
-,15,TRBJ1-2,TRBV6-5,-,TGTGCCAGCAGTTACACTCAGCTAGTCAACTATGGCTACACCTTC,CASSYTQLVNYGYTF
-,14,TRBJ2-3,TRBV11-3,-,TGTGCCAGCAGCTGGACGGGAGCACCAGATACGCAGTATTTT,CASSWTGAPDTQYF
-,15,TRBJ2-3,TRBV5-1,-,TGCGCCAGCAGCCTGACAGGCTCAAGCACAGATACGCAGTATTTT,CASSLTGSSTDTQYF
-,14,TRBJ2-5,TRBV6-6,large,TGTGCCAGCAGTTACTGGGAGCGACAAGAGACCCAGTACTTC,CASSYWERQETQYF
-,15,TRBJ1-6,TRBV19,-,TGTGCCAGTAGTATAGATGGAGACTTGAATTCACCCCTCCACTTT,CASSIDGDLNSPLHF
TRBD1,15,TRBJ1-4,TRBV7-6,-,TGTGCCAGCAGCGATTCCGGGACAGGGGTGGAAAAACTGTTTTTT,CASSDSGTGVEKLFF
-,14,TRBJ2-5,TRBV28,-,TGTGCCAGCAGTCCGGTGGCAGTTCAAGAGACCCAGTACTTC,CASSPVAVQETQYF
TRBD2,17,TRBJ2-3,TRBV9,-,TGTGCCAGCAGCGAGGGCCCGGAGCGGGGGGGGGCAGATACGCAGTATTTT,CASSEGPERGGADTQYF
-,17,TRBJ2-5,TRBV15,-,TGTGCCACCAGCAGAGGGATTGCTCGGACGTCGGAAGGGACCCAGTACTTC,CATSRGIARTSEGTQYF